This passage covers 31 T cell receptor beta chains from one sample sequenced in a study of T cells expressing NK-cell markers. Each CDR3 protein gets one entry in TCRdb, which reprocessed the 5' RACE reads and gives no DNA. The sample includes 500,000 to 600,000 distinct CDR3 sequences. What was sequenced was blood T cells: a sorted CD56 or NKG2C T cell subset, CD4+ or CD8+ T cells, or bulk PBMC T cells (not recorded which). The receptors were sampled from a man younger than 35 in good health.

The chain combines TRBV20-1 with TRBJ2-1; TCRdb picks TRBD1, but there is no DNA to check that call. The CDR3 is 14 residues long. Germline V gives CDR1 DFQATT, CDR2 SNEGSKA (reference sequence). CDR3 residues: CSARSNYGRSEQFF.

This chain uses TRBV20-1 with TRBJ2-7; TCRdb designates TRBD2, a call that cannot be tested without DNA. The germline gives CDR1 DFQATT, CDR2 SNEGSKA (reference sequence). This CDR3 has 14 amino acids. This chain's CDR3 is CSAYPGLRSYEQYF.

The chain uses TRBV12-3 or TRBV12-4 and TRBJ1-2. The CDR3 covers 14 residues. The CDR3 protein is CASSSAWGRYGYTF.

The CDR3 reads CASSDSGTYNEQFF. The gene calls are TRBV12-3 or TRBV12-4 and TRBJ2-1. This CDR3 region has 14 residues.

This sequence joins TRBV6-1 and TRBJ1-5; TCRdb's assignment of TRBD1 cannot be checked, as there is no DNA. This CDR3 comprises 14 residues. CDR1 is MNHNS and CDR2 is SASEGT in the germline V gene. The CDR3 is CASGAGDPYQPQHF.

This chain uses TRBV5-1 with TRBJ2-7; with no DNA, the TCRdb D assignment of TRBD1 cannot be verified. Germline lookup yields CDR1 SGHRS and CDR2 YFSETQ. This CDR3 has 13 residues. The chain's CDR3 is CASSFWGPYEQYF. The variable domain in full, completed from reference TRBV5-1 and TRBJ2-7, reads KAGVTQTPRYLIKTRGQQVTLSCSPISGHRSVSWYQQTPGQGLQFLFEYFSETQRNKGNFPGRFSGRQFSNSRSEMNVSTLELGDSALYLCASSFWGPYEQYFGPGTRLTVT.

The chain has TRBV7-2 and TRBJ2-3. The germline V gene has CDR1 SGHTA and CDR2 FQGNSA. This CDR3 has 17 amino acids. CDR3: CASSSLVSVLSTDTQYF.

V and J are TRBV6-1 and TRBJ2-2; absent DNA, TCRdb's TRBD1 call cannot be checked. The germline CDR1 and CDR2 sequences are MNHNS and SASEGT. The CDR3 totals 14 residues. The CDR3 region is CATRGQLNTGELFF.

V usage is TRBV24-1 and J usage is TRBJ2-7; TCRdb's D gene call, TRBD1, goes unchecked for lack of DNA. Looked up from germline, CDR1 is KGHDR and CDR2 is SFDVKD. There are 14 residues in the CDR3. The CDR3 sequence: CATSDRDTVYEQYF.

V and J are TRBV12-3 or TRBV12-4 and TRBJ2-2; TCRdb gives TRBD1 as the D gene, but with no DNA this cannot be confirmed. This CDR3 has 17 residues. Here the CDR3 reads CASSPRVGGSNTGELFF.

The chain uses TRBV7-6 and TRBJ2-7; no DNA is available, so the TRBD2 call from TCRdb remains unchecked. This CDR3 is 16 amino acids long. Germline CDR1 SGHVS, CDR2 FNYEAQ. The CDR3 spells CASSFEAGPSLYEQYF.

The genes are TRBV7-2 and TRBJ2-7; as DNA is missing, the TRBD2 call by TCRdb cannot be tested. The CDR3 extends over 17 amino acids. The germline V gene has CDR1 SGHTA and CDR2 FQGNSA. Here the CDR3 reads CASSLGGVLAGSYEQYF.

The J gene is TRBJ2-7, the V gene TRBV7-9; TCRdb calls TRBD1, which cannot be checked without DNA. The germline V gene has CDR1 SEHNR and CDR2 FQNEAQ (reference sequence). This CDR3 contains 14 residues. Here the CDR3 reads CASSLDSGVYEQYF.

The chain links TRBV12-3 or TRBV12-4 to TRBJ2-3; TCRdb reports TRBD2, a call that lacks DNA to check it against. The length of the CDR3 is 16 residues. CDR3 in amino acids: CASSQGLAGWGDTQYF.

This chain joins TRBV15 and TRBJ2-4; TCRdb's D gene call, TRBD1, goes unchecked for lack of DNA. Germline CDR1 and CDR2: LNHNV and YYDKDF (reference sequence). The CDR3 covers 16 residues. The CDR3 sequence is CATSRTGGFAKNIQYF.

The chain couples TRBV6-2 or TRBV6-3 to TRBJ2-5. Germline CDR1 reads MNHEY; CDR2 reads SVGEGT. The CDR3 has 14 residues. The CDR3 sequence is CASSPSSNQETQYF.

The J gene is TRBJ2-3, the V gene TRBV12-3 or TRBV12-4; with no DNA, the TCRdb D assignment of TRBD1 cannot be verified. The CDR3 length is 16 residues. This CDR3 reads CASSLYGTGAIDTQYF.

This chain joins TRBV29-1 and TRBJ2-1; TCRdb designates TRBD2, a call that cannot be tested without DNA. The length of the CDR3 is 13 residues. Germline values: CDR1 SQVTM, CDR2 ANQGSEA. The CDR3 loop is CSAHGDYHNEQFF.

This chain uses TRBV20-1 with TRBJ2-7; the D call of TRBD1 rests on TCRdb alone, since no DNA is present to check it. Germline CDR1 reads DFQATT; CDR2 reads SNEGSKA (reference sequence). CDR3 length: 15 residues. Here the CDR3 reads CSASVGIGGTYEQYF.

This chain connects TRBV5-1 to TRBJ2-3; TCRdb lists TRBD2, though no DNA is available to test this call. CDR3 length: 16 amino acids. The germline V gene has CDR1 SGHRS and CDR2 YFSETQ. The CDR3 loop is CASSPGTSAPRDTQYF.

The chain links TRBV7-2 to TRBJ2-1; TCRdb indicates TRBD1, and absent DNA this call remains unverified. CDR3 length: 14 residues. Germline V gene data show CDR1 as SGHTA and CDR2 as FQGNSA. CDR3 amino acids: CASSLNRDADEQFF. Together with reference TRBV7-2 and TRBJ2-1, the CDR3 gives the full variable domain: GAGVSQSPSNKVTEKGKDVELRCDPISGHTALYWYRQSLGQGLEFLIYFQGNSAPDKSGLPSDRFSAERTGGSVSTLTIQRTQQEDSAVYLCASSLNRDADEQFFGPGTRLTVL.

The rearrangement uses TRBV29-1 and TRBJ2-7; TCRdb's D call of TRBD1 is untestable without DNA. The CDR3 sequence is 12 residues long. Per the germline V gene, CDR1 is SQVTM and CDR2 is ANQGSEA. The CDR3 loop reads CSARGGAYEQYF.

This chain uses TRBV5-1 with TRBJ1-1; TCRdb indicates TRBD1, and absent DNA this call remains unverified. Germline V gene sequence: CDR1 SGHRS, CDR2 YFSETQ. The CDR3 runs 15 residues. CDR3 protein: CASRFQGQANTEAFF.

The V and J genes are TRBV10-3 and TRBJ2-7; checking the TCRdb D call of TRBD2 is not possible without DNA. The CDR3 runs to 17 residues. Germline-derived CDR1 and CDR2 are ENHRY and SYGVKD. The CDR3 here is CAISESSGTSGFYEQYF.

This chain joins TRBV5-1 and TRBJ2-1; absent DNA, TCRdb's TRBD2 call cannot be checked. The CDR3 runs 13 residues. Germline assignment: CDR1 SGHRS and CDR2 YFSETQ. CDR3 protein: CASSLGIGTGEFF.

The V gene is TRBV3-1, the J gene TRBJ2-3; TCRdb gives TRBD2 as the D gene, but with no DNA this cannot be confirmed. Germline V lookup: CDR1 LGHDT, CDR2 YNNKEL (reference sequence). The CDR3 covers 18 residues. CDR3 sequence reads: CASSQVIAGGPITDTQYF.

CDR3 amino acids: CASTHTRAQSTDTQYF. J is TRBJ2-3 and V is TRBV4-3; TCRdb calls TRBD2, which cannot be checked without DNA. The CDR3 has 16 amino acids. CDR1 and CDR2 (germline): LGHNA, YSLEER.

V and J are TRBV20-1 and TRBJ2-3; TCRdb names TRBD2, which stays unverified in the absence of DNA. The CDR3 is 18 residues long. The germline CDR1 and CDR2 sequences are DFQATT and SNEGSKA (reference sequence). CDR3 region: CSATPGTSGRAGTDTQYF.

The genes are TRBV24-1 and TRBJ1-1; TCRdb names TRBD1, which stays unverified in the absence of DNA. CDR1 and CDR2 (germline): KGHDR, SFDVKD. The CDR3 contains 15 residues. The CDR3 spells CATSGTDPMNTEAFF.

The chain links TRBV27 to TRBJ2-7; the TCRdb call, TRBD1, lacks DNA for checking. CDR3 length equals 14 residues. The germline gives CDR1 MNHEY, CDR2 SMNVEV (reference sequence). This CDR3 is CASSRSGQGYEQYF.

The CDR3 spells CASSLSGLAGSSYEQYF. The chain links TRBV27 to TRBJ2-7; TCRdb indicates TRBD2, and absent DNA this call remains unverified. The CDR3 loop spans 17 amino acids. Per germline, CDR1 MNHEY and CDR2 SMNVEV (reference sequence).